One and the same sample provided the 3 T cell receptor beta chains below, sequenced in a study of T cell responses to AZD1222 COVID-19 vaccine (dated by TCRdb to the early 2020s). The time point label for this specimen denotes: about 28 days (+/-7) after the second vaccine dose. The receptor library was made with the immunoSEQ multiplex PCR assay. Held by TCRdb, this immuneACCESS table contains in-frame sequences only and omits some clones. Under half of the omission traces to an unresolved V gene where checked; the cause of the rest is unknown. The sample includes approximately 170,000 clones, with around nine tenths observed a single time. The ten most abundant clones make up 0.85% to 1.1% of the sample. The sample in question was peripheral blood, obtained 28 days after the second AZD1222 dose. The receptor source for this set is an adult who received the AZD1222 COVID-19 vaccine.

This clone was seen once. The chain combines TRBV21-1 with TRBJ1-4; whether TRBD1, the table's D call, matches the DNA was not checked. TRBV21-1 is assigned pseudogene status. This CDR3 is 16 amino acids long. The CDR3 loop is CASRDESSTGDEKLFF. CDR3 DNA sequence: TGTGCCAGCAGAGATGAAAGTTCTACAGGGGATGAAAAACTGTTTTTT.

This chain joins TRBV2 and TRBJ2-2; D is ambiguous. Germline V gives CDR1 SNHLY, CDR2 FYNNEI. The CDR3 runs 13 residues. V lost 5 bases and J lost 2, with 6 bases in between. Here the CDR3 reads CASSNGNTGELFF. CDR3 in DNA: TGTGCCAGCAGTAATGGAAACACCGGGGAGCTGTTTTTT.

This chain joins TRBV25-1 and TRBJ1-2; D ambiguous. V gave up 0 bases and J gave up 8 bases, with 22 bases separating them. This CDR3 spans 17 amino acids. CDR1 and CDR2 from the germline V gene are MGHDK and SYGVNS. The CDR3: CASSEYFSGPRAIGYTF. The CDR3 DNA sequence: TGTGCCAGCAGTGAATATTTTTCCGGGCCTAGAGCGATCGGCTACACCTTC.